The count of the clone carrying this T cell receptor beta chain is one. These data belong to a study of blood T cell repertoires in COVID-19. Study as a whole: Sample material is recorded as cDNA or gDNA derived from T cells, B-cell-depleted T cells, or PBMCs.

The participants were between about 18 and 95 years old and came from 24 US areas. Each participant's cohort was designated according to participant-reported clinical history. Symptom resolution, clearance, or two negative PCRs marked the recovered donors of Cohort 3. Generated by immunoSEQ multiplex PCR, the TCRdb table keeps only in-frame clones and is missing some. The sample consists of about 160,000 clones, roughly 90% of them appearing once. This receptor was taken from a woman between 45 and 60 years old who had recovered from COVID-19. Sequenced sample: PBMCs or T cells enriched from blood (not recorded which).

CDR3: CASSWNRDKGYTF. The CDR3 nucleotides read TGTGCCAGCAGTTGGAACCGGGACAAAGGCTACACCTTC. The chain links TRBV6-2 or TRBV6-3 to TRBJ1-2; maybe TRBD1 (6 bases). CDR3 length: 13 residues. V lost 4 bases, J lost 8 bases, and 14 bases lay in between. CDR1 and CDR2 from the germline V gene are MNHEY and SVGEGT.